The 20 T cell receptor beta chains listed next were all sequenced from one sample in a study of blood T cell repertoires in COVID-19. TCRdb keeps only in-frame clones here, not all; method: immunoSEQ multiplex PCR. The data contain a few hundred thousand clones, about nine tenths of them singletons. The sample taken for sequencing was peripheral blood. The receptor source for this set is a woman between 35 and 50 years old who had recovered from COVID-19.

V is TRBV2 and J is TRBJ1-5, with D uncertain. This CDR3 has 14 amino acids. V lost 5 bases and J lost 6, with 14 bases in between. From germline, CDR1 is SNHLY and CDR2 FYNNEI. The CDR3 protein is CASSMTREGQPQHF. CDR3 DNA sequence: TGTGCCAGCAGTATGACTCGAGAGGGTCAGCCCCAGCATTTT.

The CDR3 protein is CASSLGRVNYGYTF. The CDR3 bases are TGTGCCAGCAGCTTAGGGAGGGTTAACTATGGCTACACCTTC. The chain employs TRBV5-8 and TRBJ1-2; D not certain. The CDR3 length is 14 residues. V lost 2 bases, J lost 1 base, and 9 bases lay in between. CDR1 and CDR2 (germline): SGHTS, YDEGEE.

The J gene is TRBJ2-1, the V gene TRBV27; the D gene is possibly TRBD2 (5 bases). The CDR3 consists of 16 residues. The germline V gene encodes CDR1 MNHEY and CDR2 SMNVEV (reference sequence). Trimming stripped 0 bases from V and 8 bases from J, with 17 bases between. The CDR3 DNA reads as TGTGCCAGCAGTTTATCGGGGAGTCTATCACACCATGAGCAGTTCTTC. Translated: CASSLSGSLSHHEQFF.

This rearrangement joins TRBV5-1 to TRBJ2-5; D is perhaps TRBD1 or TRBD2 (7 bases each). The germline gives CDR1 SGHRS, CDR2 YFSETQ. There are 12 residues in the CDR3. The V end was cut by 9 bases, the J end by 3 bases, with 12 bases between. The CDR3 coding sequence is TGCGCCACCAGGGGGGGTGAAGAGACCCAGTACTTC. This encodes CATRGGEETQYF.

This chain connects TRBV30 to TRBJ1-1; the D is unclear. CDR1 and CDR2 (germline): GTSNPN, SVGIG (reference sequence). The CDR3 is 14 amino acids. Trimming took 2 bases from V and 1 from J, leaving 11 bases between them. CDR3 in amino acids: CAWSSVNSNTEAFF. The CDR3 DNA sequence: TGTGCCTGGAGTTCGGTCAACTCGAACACTGAAGCTTTCTTT.

The chain uses TRBV30 and TRBJ1-3; 9 bases map to TRBD1. V was clipped by 0 bases and J by 4 bases; unmatched bases: 13. Germline V gene sequence: CDR1 GTSNPN, CDR2 SVGIG (reference sequence). The CDR3 has 18 residues. CDR3 bases: TGTGCCTGGAGTGTACGCGGGACAGGGATACTGCAGGGAAACACCATATATTTT. The encoded protein is CAWSVRGTGILQGNTIYF.

This rearrangement joins TRBV5-4 to TRBJ2-7, with TRBD1 matching 7 bases. Per germline, CDR1 SGHNT and CDR2 YYREEE (reference sequence). The V segment lost 4 bases and the J segment 9 bases; nucleotides outside the gene matches: 13. The CDR3 contains 14 residues. The CDR3 DNA sequence: TGTGCCAGCAGCCAGTCCGGGACAGAATTCGGGCAGTACTTC. The encoded protein is CASSQSGTEFGQYF.

This clone was seen just once. This CDR3 is also generated by other DNA sequences in the sample. The chain carries TRBV30 and TRBJ1-1; TRBD1 matches 8 bases. Unmatched junction bases numbered 0, after V lost 0 bases and J lost 3 bases. The V gene's germline CDR1 is GTSNPN and CDR2 SVGIG (reference sequence). The CDR3 has 13 residues. The CDR3 region is CAWSVQGDTEAFF. The CDR3 region has the DNA TGTGCCTGGAGTGTACAGGGGGACACTGAAGCTTTCTTT. Filled out from reference TRBV30 and TRBJ1-1, the complete variable domain reads SQTIHQWPATLVQPVGSPLSLECTVEGTSNPNLYWYRQAAGRGLQLLFYSVGIGQISSEVPQNLSASRPQDRQFILSSKKLLLSDSGFYLCAWSVQGDTEAFFGQGTRLTVV.

The V and J genes are TRBV29-1 and TRBJ1-2, with unresolved D. The germline V and J ends were trimmed by 0 bases and 0 bases, with 14 bases remaining between them. CDR3 length: 16 residues. In germline, CDR1 is SQVTM, CDR2 ANQGSEA. The CDR3 sequence: CSVEEVRIGTNYGYTF. CDR3 sequence (DNA): TGCAGCGTTGAAGAGGTGAGGATCGGGACTAACTATGGCTACACCTTC.

The chain has TRBV11-2 and TRBJ1-3, with D uncertain. This CDR3 region has 15 residues. Germline-derived CDR1 and CDR2 are SGHAT and FQNNGV. The germline V and J ends were trimmed by 4 bases and 2 bases, with 12 bases remaining between them. The CDR3 DNA follows: TGTGCCAGCAGCTCGGTGCGCGGCACTGGAAACACCATATATTTT. This sequence encodes CASSSVRGTGNTIYF.

In its sample, this clone was seen a few times. This rearrangement joins TRBV30 to TRBJ2-3, with TRBD2 matching 7 bases. The CDR3 consists of 16 residues. The germline gives CDR1 GTSNPN, CDR2 SVGIG (reference sequence). V was pared by 2 bases and J by 6 bases, with 14 bases of the junction left unmatched. CDR3 nucleotide sequence: TGTGCCTGGAGTAGTGTACTAGCGCGCCTGGGGGATACGCAGTATTTT. It specifies CAWSSVLARLGDTQYF.

V gene TRBV19 combines with J gene TRBJ2-3, with TRBD1 as a possible D gene (6 bases). V was clipped by 6 bases and J by 10 bases, with 11 bases between them. From germline, CDR1 is LNHDA and CDR2 SQIVND (reference sequence). This CDR3 has 11 amino acids. The CDR3 DNA is TGTGCCAGTAGGGACAGCGTGGCGCAGTATTTT. This translates into CASRDSVAQYF.

The gene calls are TRBV7-2 and TRBJ2-1, with 11 bases lining up with TRBD1. V trimming: 4 bases; J trimming: 5 bases; junction bases outside the gene matches: 7. Germline CDR1 SGHTA, CDR2 FQGNSA. The CDR3 is 16 residues long. CDR3 sequence: CASSSWTGGADNEQFF. CDR3 coding DNA: TGTGCCAGCAGCTCCTGGACAGGGGGCGCCGACAATGAGCAGTTCTTC. Full variable domain (missing parts from reference TRBV7-2 and TRBJ2-1): GAGVSQSPSNKVTEKGKDVELRCDPISGHTALYWYRQSLGQGLEFLIYFQGNSAPDKSGLPSDRFSAERTGGSVSTLTIQRTQQEDSAVYLCASSSWTGGADNEQFFGPGTRLTVL.

J is TRBJ2-1 and V is TRBV24-1; tentatively, D is TRBD1 (5 bases). The length of the CDR3 is 16 residues. From germline, CDR1 is KGHDR and CDR2 SFDVKD. V lost 2 bases to trimming and J lost 1 base, with 11 bases between them. CDR3 sequence (DNA): TGTGCCACCAGTGATTCCGAGACAGAGTCCTACAATGAGCAGTTCTTC. Translating gives CATSDSETESYNEQFF.

This clone was counted only a few times. The chain is built from TRBV19 and TRBJ1-1, with 7 bases fitting TRBD1. V was pared by 6 bases and J by 1 base, with 5 bases of the junction left unmatched. The CDR3 is made up of 14 amino acids. CDR1 LNHDA and CDR2 SQIVND come from the germline V gene (reference sequence). This CDR3 is CASRLGTANTEAFF. CDR3 in DNA: TGTGCCAGTAGGCTAGGGACAGCGAACACTGAAGCTTTCTTT. The full variable domain, rest sourced from reference TRBV19 and TRBJ1-1, is DGGITQSPKYLFRKEGQNVTLSCEQNLNHDAMYWYRQDPGQGLRLIYYSQIVNDFQKGDIAEGYSVSREKKESFPLTVTSAQKNPTAFYLCASRLGTANTEAFFGQGTRLTVV.

The genes are TRBV15 and TRBJ2-3; D might be TRBD1 (5 bases). V was pared by 5 bases and J by 3 bases, with 15 bases between. This CDR3 is 15 amino acids long. Per the germline V gene, CDR1 is LNHNV and CDR2 is YYDKDF (reference sequence). CDR3 in amino acids: CATSVTRVSTDTQYF. CDR3 nucleotides: TGTGCCACCAGCGTAACCAGGGTTTCAACAGATACGCAGTATTTT.

CDR3 nucleotides: TGCAGTGCTAGACTAGCGGATGAGCAGTTCTTC. Its protein product is CSARLADEQFF. This chain connects TRBV20-1 to TRBJ2-1, with TRBD2 matching over 7 bases. The CDR3 is 11 residues long. The V segment lost 2 bases and the J segment 8 bases; nucleotides outside the gene matches: 0. Germline values: CDR1 DFQATT, CDR2 SNEGSKA (reference sequence).

The chain uses TRBV24-1 and TRBJ2-2; 9 nucleotides agree with TRBD1. The CDR3 runs 17 residues. The V gene end was trimmed by 5 bases and the J gene end by 3 bases; junction bases not matched to a gene: 9. From germline, CDR1 is KGHDR and CDR2 SFDVKD. The CDR3 DNA reads as TGTGCCACCAGTGGACGCAGGACAGGGGTATACACCGGGGAGCTGTTTTTT. Translating gives CATSGRRTGVYTGELFF.

This chain joins TRBV15 and TRBJ2-1; D call uncertain. The V and J ends lost 0 bases and 4 bases respectively, with 13 bases between them. The CDR3 totals 16 residues. CDR1 is LNHNV, CDR2 YYDKDF, per germline (reference sequence). The CDR3 bases are TGTGCCACCAGCAGAGATTCTGGTAGTCTTTACAATGAGCAGTTCTTC. Its translation: CATSRDSGSLYNEQFF.

The gene calls are TRBV6-5 and TRBJ1-1; possible D gene TRBD1, 5 bases. Germline V gene lookup returns CDR1 MNHEY and CDR2 SVGAGI. V was trimmed by 9 bases and J by 2 bases, leaving 13 bases between them. The CDR3 is made up of 13 amino acids. The CDR3 nucleotides read TGTGCCAGTCGGAGGGGAGATAACACTGAAGCTTTCTTT. Translation gives CASRRGDNTEAFF.